This passage covers 26 T cell receptor beta chains from one sample sequenced in a study of blood T cell repertoires in COVID-19. Data came from immunoSEQ multiplex PCR; TCRdb stores just in-frame clones and leaves some out. Altogether about 270,000 clones are present, approximately 89% being singletons, with the ten largest covering roughly 8%. The sequencing input was peripheral blood. The receptors here all came from a man aged 35 to 55 with active or convalescent COVID-19.

This chain uses TRBV5-1 with TRBJ1-2; TRBD1 agrees at 11 bases. Germline CDR1 SGHRS, CDR2 YFSETQ. The CDR3 contains 15 residues. The V and J ends lost 2 bases and 4 bases, in that order; junction bases with no gene match: 4. Here the CDR3 DNA reads TGCGCCAGCAGCTTAGGGACAGGGGGAGTCTATGGCTACACCTTC. This sequence encodes CASSLGTGGVYGYTF.

The chain joins TRBV28 to TRBJ1-6; D is perhaps TRBD1 (6 bases). V lost 4 bases and J 3 bases, leaving 16 bases between the germline ends. The CDR3 consists of 17 residues. Germline CDR1 and CDR2: MDHEN and SYDVKM. The CDR3 sequence: CASSSGQPLNYNSPLHF. The CDR3, as DNA: TGTGCCAGCAGTTCAGGACAGCCTCTTAACTATAATTCACCCCTCCACTTT.

V and J are TRBV5-5 and TRBJ2-3; TRBD2 matches 12 bases. CDR1 SGHKS and CDR2 YYEKEE come from the germline V gene (reference sequence). The CDR3 length is 18 residues. With 4 bases clipped from V and 0 bases from J, the junction kept 9 bases outside the gene matches. CDR3 protein: CASSAGASGRASTDTQYF. The CDR3 DNA sequence: TGTGCCAGCAGCGCTGGCGCTAGCGGGAGGGCTAGCACAGATACGCAGTATTTT.

The chain joins TRBV9 to TRBJ2-7, with D possibly TRBD2 on 7 matching bases. CDR1 is SGDLS and CDR2 is YYNGEE in the germline V gene. The CDR3 runs 15 residues. The ends were cut back, 4 bases at V and 5 bases at J, with 19 bases in the middle. CDR3 bases: TGTGCCAGCAGCTCCCGGGGGGCCCTTGGGGACGAGCAGTACTTC. As protein: CASSSRGALGDEQYF.

The chain recombines TRBV30 with TRBJ1-5, with 7 bases fitting TRBD1. The J segment lost 1 base and the V segment lost 1 base, leaving 7 bases of the junction unmatched. CDR3 length equals 16 residues. Per the germline V gene, CDR1 is GTSNPN and CDR2 is SVGIG (reference sequence). The chain's CDR3 is CAWSARGRGSNQPQHF. For the CDR3, the DNA is TGTGCCTGGAGTGCCCGGGGCAGGGGGAGCAATCAGCCCCAGCATTTT. Using reference TRBV30 and TRBJ1-5 for the parts outside the CDR3, the full variable domain is SQTIHQWPATLVQPVGSPLSLECTVEGTSNPNLYWYRQAAGRGLQLLFYSVGIGQISSEVPQNLSASRPQDRQFILSSKKLLLSDSGFYLCAWSARGRGSNQPQHFGDGTRLSIL.

V is TRBV13 and J is TRBJ2-7; 11 bases are a match to TRBD2. The junction had 7 bases not matched to a gene; V was cut back by 4 bases and J by 5 bases. Germline CDR1 and CDR2: PRHDT and FYEKMQ (reference sequence). The CDR3 is 15 residues long. CDR3: CASSWFLAGGDEQYF. The CDR3 DNA reads TGTGCCAGCAGCTGGTTCCTAGCGGGGGGTGACGAGCAGTACTTC.

V gene TRBV6-5 combines with J gene TRBJ1-1, with a possible D match to TRBD1 (5 bases). Trimming cost V 0 bases and J 1 base, with 9 bases left between them. Germline V gives CDR1 MNHEY, CDR2 SVGAGI. The length of the CDR3 is 15 residues. CDR3: CASSYSGGANTEAFF. Written as DNA, the CDR3 is TGTGCCAGCAGTTACTCGGGAGGGGCGAACACTGAAGCTTTCTTT.

The V call is TRBV3-1 (or the pseudogene TRBV3-2), the J call TRBJ2-3; D is uncertain. Germline V CDR1 and CDR2: LGHDT, YNNKEL (reference sequence). Trimming removed 1 base from V and 0 bases from J, with 5 bases in between. The CDR3 totals 14 residues. The CDR3 nucleotides are TGTGCCAGCAGCCAAGTCCCTAGCACAGATACGCAGTATTTT. Translated, it gives CASSQVPSTDTQYF.

The chain joins TRBV10-3 to TRBJ1-4, with TRBD1 matching over 8 bases. The CDR3 totals 17 residues. Germline loops: CDR1 ENHRY, CDR2 SYGVKD. V lost 4 bases to trimming and J lost 0 bases; unmatched junction nucleotides: 7. The CDR3 loop is CAISAGQGSSTNEKLFF. The DNA of the CDR3 is TGTGCCATCAGTGCCGGACAGGGCTCATCAACTAATGAAAAACTGTTTTTT.

The chain employs TRBV10-3 and TRBJ1-1; D not resolved. Germline assignment: CDR1 ENHRY and CDR2 SYGVKD. Trimming took off 2 bases at V and 4 bases at J, with 8 bases between the two ends. The CDR3 runs to 13 residues. The CDR3: CAISEDEVTEAFF. For the CDR3, the DNA is TGTGCCATCAGTGAGGACGAGGTCACTGAAGCTTTCTTT.

The rearrangement uses TRBV7-6 and TRBJ2-7; 7 positions agree with TRBD1. Germline V gives CDR1 SGHVS, CDR2 FNYEAQ. Trimming took 5 bases from V and 3 from J; bases not matched to a gene: 10. This CDR3 region has 15 residues. The CDR3 here is CASSPGQPDHYEQYF. The CDR3 DNA reads TGTGCCAGCAGCCCGGGACAGCCGGACCACTACGAGCAGTACTTC.

This clone was seen more than once but under ten times. The chain is built from TRBV24-1 and TRBJ1-4; TRBD1 matches at 11 bases. CDR3 length: 16 amino acids. The trim removed 2 bases at V and 7 bases at J, leaving 5 bases unmatched. Germline V gene data show CDR1 as KGHDR and CDR2 as SFDVKD. CDR3 sequence: CATSDSGTGGGEKLFF. CDR3 in DNA: TGTGCCACCAGTGATTCGGGGACAGGGGGTGGTGAAAAACTGTTTTTT.

V and J are TRBV10-2 and TRBJ1-5, with D hard to call. Trimming stripped 8 bases from V and 5 bases from J, with 10 bases between. Germline V gene sequence: CDR1 WSHSY, CDR2 SAAADI. The CDR3 loop spans 12 amino acids. CDR3 nucleotides: TGCGCCAGCGGAGGCGGAGATCAGCCCCAGCATTTT. Its translation is CASGGGDQPQHF.

This rearrangement joins TRBV7-3 to TRBJ2-1; TRBD2 is a possible D gene (6 bases). This CDR3 is built from 13 residues. V lost 5 bases and J lost 9, with 14 bases in between. Germline V gene data show CDR1 as SGHTA and CDR2 as FQGTGA. The CDR3 DNA follows: TGTGCCAGCAGCCCGGAACTAGCATCTGAGCAGTTCTTC. Amino acids: CASSPELASEQFF.

The rearrangement joins TRBV7-6 to TRBJ1-5, with TRBD1 identical over 9 bases. The CDR3 loop spans 18 amino acids. V dropped 2 bases and J dropped 0; count of bases not matched to a gene: 8. Germline V gives CDR1 SGHVS, CDR2 FNYEAQ. CDR3 in DNA: TGTGCCAGCAGCTTAAGTGCCACAGGGGGCTTTAGCAATCAGCCCCAGCATTTT. Amino acid sequence: CASSLSATGGFSNQPQHF.

The chain recombines TRBV28 with TRBJ2-1; 11 bases are a match to TRBD1. Trimming at V came to 10 bases and at J to 7 bases, leaving 9 bases not matched to a gene. Per germline, CDR1 MDHEN and CDR2 SYDVKM. This CDR3 comprises 14 residues. The CDR3 loop is CATISGQGGNEQFF. The CDR3 coding sequence is TGTGCCACCATATCGGGACAGGGGGGGAATGAGCAGTTCTTC.

The CDR3 coding sequence is TGTGCCAGCAGCGTAGAAGCGGAGAGGAATGAGCAGTTCTTC. Its protein product is CASSVEAERNEQFF. The chain links TRBV9 to TRBJ2-1; D might be TRBD2 (5 bases). The germline CDR1 and CDR2 sequences are SGDLS and YYNGEE. The CDR3 sequence is 14 residues long. Trimming took 0 bases from V and 7 from J, leaving 11 bases between them.

The V gene is TRBV3-1 (or the pseudogene TRBV3-2), the J gene TRBJ2-7; 7 positions agree with TRBD1. CDR3 length: 13 amino acids. Trimming took 4 bases from V and 1 from J; bases not matched to a gene: 1. Germline V gene sequence: CDR1 LGHDT, CDR2 YNNKEL (reference sequence). This CDR3 reads CASSLQGSYEQYF. The DNA for the CDR3 is TGTGCCAGCAGCCTACAGGGGTCCTACGAGCAGTACTTC.

The V gene is TRBV6-5, the J gene TRBJ1-2; 7 bases are a match to TRBD1. Germline V gene lookup returns CDR1 MNHEY and CDR2 SVGAGI. J lost 7 bases, V lost 2 bases, and 7 bases had no gene match. The CDR3 spans 14 residues. CDR3 bases: TGTGCCAGCAGTTACGATAGGACAGGTGGTGGCTACACCTTC. This encodes CASSYDRTGGGYTF.

The chain uses TRBV7-3 and TRBJ2-1; 10 bases fit TRBD2. Unmatched junction bases numbered 9, after V lost 6 bases and J lost 7 bases. The CDR3 has 15 amino acids. Per germline, CDR1 SGHTA and CDR2 FQGTGA. Written as DNA, the CDR3 is TGTGCCAGCAGTCGTAGCGGGAGGACGGGAAATGAGCAGTTCTTC. Its protein product is CASSRSGRTGNEQFF.

The rearrangement uses TRBV7-2 and TRBJ2-5; possible D gene TRBD1, 5 bases. The CDR3 extends over 13 amino acids. The germline CDR1 and CDR2 sequences are SGHTA and FQGNSA. Trimming cost V 4 bases and J 5 bases, with 11 bases left between them. CDR3: CASSSTPGETQYF. CDR3 bases: TGTGCCAGCAGCTCCACCCCAGGGGAGACCCAGTACTTC.

V gene TRBV18 combines with J gene TRBJ1-2; D is undetermined. The CDR3 is 13 residues long. V dropped 3 bases and J dropped 8 bases, with 13 bases sitting between them. CDR1 and CDR2 (germline): KGHSH, LQKENI. The CDR3 DNA reads TGTGCCAGCTCACCTACCCCGGTAAACGGCTACACCTTC. Its protein is CASSPTPVNGYTF. The complete variable domain, with remaining parts taken from reference TRBV18 and TRBJ1-2, reads NAGVMQNPRHLVRRRGQEARLRCSPMKGHSHVYWYRQLPEEGLKFMVYLQKENIIDESGMPKERFSAEFPKEGPSILRIQQVVRGDSAAYFCASSPTPVNGYTFGSGTRLTVV.

V and J are TRBV19 and TRBJ1-6, with D tentatively TRBD1 (6 bases). Germline V lookup: CDR1 LNHDA, CDR2 SQIVND (reference sequence). Between the trimmed V and J ends, which lost 3 bases and 11 bases, there was a span of 23 bases. The CDR3 consists of 17 residues. CDR3 residues: CASSIEGPTGFGTPLHF. CDR3 bases: TGTGCCAGTAGTATTGAGGGCCCAACAGGGTTTGGTACACCCCTCCACTTT.

This chain uses TRBV5-6 with TRBJ1-2; tentative D call: TRBD1 (5 bases). Germline values: CDR1 SGHDT, CDR2 YYEEEE. The CDR3 loop spans 16 amino acids. Deletions cut 0 bases from V and 3 bases from J, with 15 bases between. The CDR3 loop reads CASSLARLGPHYGYTF. The CDR3 DNA follows: TGTGCCAGCAGCTTGGCCCGTCTGGGGCCCCACTATGGCTACACCTTC.

The chain joins TRBV10-3 to TRBJ1-2; unclear D gene. Trimming stripped 11 bases from V and 0 bases from J, with 22 bases between. CDR1 ENHRY and CDR2 SYGVKD come from the germline V gene. The CDR3 has 16 residues. The CDR3 DNA reads TGTGCCTCCTTGACAAAGTCGGATACCGCTAACTATGGCTACACCTTC. Translating it yields CASLTKSDTANYGYTF.

This chain links TRBV19 with TRBJ2-7; 12 bases fit TRBD1. The ends lost 4 bases at V and 2 bases at J; junction bases unmatched: 3. The CDR3 contains 15 residues. CDR1 and CDR2 (germline): LNHDA, SQIVND (reference sequence). The CDR3 nucleotides are TGTGCCAGTAGTACCGGGACAGGGGGCCCCTACGAGCAGTACTTC. Its protein product is CASSTGTGGPYEQYF.